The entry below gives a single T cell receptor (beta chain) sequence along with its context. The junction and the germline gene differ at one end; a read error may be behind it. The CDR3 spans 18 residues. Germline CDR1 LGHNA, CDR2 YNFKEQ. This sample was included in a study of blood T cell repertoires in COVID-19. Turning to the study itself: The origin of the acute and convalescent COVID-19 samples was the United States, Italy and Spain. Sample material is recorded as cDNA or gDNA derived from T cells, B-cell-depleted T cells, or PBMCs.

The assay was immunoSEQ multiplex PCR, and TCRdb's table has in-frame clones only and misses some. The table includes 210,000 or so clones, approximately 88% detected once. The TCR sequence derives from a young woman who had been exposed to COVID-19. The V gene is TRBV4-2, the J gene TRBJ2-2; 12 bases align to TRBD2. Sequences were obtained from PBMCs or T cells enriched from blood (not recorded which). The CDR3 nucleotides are TGTGCCAGCAGCAAAGAACGACTAGCGGGAGTGGGAGGCGGGGAGCTGTTTTTT. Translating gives CASSKERLAGVGGGELFF.